Reported below is one T cell receptor (beta chain). Between the trimmed V and J ends, which lost 0 bases and 0 bases, there was a span of 9 bases. CDR1 and CDR2 from the germline V gene are LGHNA and YNFKEQ. The CDR3 runs 16 residues. This sample was included in a study of CD8 T cells in Susac syndrome. TCR beta sequencing was performed on blood CD8+ and CD4+ T cells. TEMRA cells were enriched by FACS, while CD8+ and CD4+ T cells were obtained through a negative isolation that was performed magnetically. When the RNA was reverse transcribed, random hexamers were used with an input of roughly 0.5 to 1 ug. A multiplex approach, immunoSEQ multiplex PCR, amplified TCR beta CDR3 across 54 Vbeta and 13 Jbeta. TCRdb ran MiXCR on the immunoSEQ multiplex PCR reads and lists one entry per CDR3 protein. The data hold roughly 180,000 distinct CDR3 sequences, with more than 90% observed a single time.

The origin of this receptor is a human donor in good health. This chain joins TRBV4-2 and TRBJ2-1, with D perhaps matching TRBD2 (6 bases). The sequenced sample consisted of CD4+ T cells from PBMCs. In nucleotides, the CDR3 is TGTGCCAGCAGCCAAGACGCGGGGAGCTCCTACAATGAGCAGTTCTTC. Translation gives CASSQDAGSSYNEQFF.